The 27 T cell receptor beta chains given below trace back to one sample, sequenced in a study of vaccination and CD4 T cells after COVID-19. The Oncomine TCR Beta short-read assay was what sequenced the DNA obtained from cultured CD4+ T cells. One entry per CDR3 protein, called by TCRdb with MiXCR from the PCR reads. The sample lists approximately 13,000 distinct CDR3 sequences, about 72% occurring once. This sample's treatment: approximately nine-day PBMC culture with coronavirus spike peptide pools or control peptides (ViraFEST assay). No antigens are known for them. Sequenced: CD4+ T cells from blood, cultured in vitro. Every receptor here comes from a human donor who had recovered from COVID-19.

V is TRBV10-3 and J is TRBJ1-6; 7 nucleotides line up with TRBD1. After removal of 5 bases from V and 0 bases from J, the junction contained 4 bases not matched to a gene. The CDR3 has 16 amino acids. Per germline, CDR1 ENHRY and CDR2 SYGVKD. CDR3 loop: CAISPRDSSYNSPLHF. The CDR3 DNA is TGTGCCATCAGTCCTAGGGACAGCTCCTATAATTCACCCCTCCACTTT.

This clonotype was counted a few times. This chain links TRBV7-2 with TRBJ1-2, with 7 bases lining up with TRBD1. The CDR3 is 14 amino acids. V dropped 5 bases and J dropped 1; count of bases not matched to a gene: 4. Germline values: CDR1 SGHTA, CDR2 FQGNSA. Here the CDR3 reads CASSMGQINYGYTF. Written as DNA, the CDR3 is TGTGCCAGCAGCATGGGACAGATTAACTATGGCTACACCTTC.

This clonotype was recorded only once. The CDR3 DNA reads TGTGCCTGGAGTACCACGGGGGGCACTGAAGCTTTCTTT. Amino acid sequence: CAWSTTGGTEAFF. The chain is built from TRBV30 and TRBJ1-1, with a tentative D call TRBD1 (5 bases). From germline, CDR1 is GTSNPN and CDR2 SVGIG (reference sequence). The CDR3 is 13 residues long. V shed 2 bases and J shed 4 bases, with 11 bases lying between them. Full variable domain (outside the CDR3, taken from reference TRBV30 and TRBJ1-1): SQTIHQWPATLVQPVGSPLSLECTVEGTSNPNLYWYRQAAGRGLQLLFYSVGIGQISSEVPQNLSASRPQDRQFILSSKKLLLSDSGFYLCAWSTTGGTEAFFGQGTRLTVV.

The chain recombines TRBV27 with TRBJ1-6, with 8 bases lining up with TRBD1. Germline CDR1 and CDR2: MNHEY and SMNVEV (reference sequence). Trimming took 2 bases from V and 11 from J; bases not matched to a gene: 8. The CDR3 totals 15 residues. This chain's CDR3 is CASSLTDRVRTPLHF. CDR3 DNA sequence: TGTGCCAGCAGTTTAACGGACAGGGTTCGGACACCCCTCCACTTT.

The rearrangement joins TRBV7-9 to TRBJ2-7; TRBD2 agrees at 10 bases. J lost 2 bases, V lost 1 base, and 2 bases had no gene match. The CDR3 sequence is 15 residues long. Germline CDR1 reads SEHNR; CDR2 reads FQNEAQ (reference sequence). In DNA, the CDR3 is TGTGCCAGCAGCTTAGTAGCGGGAGGCCCCTACGAGCAGTACTTC. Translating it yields CASSLVAGGPYEQYF.

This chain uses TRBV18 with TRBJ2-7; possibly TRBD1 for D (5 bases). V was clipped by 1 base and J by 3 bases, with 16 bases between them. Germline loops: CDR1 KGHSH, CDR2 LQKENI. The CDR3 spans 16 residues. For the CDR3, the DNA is TGTGCCAGCTCACCACAGGTCGGCAGGGAAAACTACGAGCAGTACTTC. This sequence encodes CASSPQVGRENYEQYF.

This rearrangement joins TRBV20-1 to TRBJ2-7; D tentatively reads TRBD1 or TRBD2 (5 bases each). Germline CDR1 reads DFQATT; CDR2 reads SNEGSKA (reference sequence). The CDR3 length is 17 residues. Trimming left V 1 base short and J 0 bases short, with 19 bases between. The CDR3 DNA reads TGCAGTGCTAGAGTCGCCGGTGGTGGGACCCGCTCCTACGAGCAGTACTTC. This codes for CSARVAGGGTRSYEQYF.

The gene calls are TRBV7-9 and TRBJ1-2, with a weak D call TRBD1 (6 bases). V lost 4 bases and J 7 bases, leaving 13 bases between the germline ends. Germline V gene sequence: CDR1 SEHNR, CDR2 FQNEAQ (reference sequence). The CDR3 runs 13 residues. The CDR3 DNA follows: TGTGCCAGCAGCTCCGGGGGGGCGCTTGGCTACACCTTC. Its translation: CASSSGGALGYTF.

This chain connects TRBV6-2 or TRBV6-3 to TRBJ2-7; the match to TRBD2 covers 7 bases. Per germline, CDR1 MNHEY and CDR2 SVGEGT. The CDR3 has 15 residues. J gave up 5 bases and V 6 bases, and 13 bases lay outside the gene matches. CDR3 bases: TGTGCCAGCAGCTTTACCCGACTAGCAAGCGACGAGCAGTACTTC. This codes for CASSFTRLASDEQYF.

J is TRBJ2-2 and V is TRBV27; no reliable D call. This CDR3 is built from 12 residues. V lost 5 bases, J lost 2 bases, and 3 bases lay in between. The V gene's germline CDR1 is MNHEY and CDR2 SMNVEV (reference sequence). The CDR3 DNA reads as TGTGCCAGCAGTCTTAACACCGGGGAGCTGTTTTTT. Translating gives CASSLNTGELFF.

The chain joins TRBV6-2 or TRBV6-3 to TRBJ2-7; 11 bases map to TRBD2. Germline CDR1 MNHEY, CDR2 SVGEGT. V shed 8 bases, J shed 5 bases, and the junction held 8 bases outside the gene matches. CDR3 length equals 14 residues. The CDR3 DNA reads TGTGCCAGCGGGGCTAGCGGGAGGCAAAACGAGCAGTACTTC. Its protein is CASGASGRQNEQYF.

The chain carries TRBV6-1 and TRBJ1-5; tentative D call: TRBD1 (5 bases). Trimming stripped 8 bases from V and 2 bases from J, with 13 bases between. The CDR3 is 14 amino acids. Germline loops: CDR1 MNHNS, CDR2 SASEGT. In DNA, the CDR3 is TGTGCCAGCCAGAAGTCAGGGCGCAATCAGCCCCAGCATTTT. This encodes CASQKSGRNQPQHF.

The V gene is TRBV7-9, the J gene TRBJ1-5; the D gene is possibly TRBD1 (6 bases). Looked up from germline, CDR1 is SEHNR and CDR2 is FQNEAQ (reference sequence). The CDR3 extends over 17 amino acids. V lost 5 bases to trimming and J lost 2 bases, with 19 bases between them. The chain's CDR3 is CASSQQTGLLGNQPQHF. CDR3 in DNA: TGTGCCAGCAGCCAACAGACAGGCTTGCTCGGCAATCAGCCCCAGCATTTT. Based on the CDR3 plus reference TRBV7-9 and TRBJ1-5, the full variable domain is DTGVSQNPRHKITKRGQNVTFRCDPISEHNRLYWYRQTLGQGPEFLTYFQNEAQLEKSRLLSDRFSAERPKGSFSTLEIQRTEQGDSAMYLCASSQQTGLLGNQPQHFGDGTRLSIL.

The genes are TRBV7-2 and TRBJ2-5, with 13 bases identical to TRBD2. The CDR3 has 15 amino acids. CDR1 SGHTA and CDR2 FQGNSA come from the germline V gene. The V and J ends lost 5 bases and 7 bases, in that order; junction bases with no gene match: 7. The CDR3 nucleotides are TGTGCCAGCAGCCCCGGACTAGCGGGAGCGGGGACCCAGTACTTC. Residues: CASSPGLAGAGTQYF.

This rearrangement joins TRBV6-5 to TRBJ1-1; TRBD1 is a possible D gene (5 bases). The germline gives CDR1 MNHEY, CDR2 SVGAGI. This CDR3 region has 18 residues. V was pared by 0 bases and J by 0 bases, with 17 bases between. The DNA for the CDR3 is TGTGCCAGCAGTTACTCGGCAGGGAGCTACCCCGTGAACACTGAAGCTTTCTTT. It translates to CASSYSAGSYPVNTEAFF.

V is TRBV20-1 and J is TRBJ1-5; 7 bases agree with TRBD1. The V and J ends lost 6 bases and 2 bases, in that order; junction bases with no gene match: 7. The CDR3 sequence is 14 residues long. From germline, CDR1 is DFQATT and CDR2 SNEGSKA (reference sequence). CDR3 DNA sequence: TGCAGTGCAACGACAGGGTCGGGCAATCAGCCCCAGCATTTT. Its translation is CSATTGSGNQPQHF.

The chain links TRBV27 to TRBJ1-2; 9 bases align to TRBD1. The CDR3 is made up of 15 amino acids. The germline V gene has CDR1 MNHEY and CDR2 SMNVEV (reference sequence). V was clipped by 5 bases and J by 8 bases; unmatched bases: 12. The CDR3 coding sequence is TGTGCCAGCAGTACACAGGCACAGGGGGCTACGGGCTACACCTTC. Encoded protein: CASSTQAQGATGYTF.

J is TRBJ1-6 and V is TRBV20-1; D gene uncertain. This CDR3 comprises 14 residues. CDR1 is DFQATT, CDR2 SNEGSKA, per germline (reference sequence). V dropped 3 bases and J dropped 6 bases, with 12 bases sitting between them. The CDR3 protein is CSARAPATNSPLHF. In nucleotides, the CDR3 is TGCAGTGCTAGGGCTCCGGCTACTAATTCACCCCTCCACTTT.

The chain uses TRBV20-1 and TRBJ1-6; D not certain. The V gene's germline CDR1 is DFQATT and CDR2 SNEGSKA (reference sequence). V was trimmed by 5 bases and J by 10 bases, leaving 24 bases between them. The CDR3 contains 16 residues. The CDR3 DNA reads TGCAGTGCTGGACCGAGAGCCAAAGGAGGAAGGTCACCCCTCCACTTT. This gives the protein CSAGPRAKGGRSPLHF.

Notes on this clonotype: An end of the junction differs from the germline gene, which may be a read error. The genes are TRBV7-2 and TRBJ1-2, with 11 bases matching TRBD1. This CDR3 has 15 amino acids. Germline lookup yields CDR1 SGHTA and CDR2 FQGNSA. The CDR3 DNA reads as TGTGCCAGCACCTTAATACAGCGGGACAGGGGGGGCTACACCTTC. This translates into CASTLIQRDRGGYTF.

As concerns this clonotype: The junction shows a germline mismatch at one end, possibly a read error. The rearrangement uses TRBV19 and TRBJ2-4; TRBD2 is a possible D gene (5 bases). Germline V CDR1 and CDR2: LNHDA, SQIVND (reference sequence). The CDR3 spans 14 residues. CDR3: CASSIGLAKNIQYF. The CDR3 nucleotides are TGTGCCAGTAGTATCGGTCTAGCCAAGAACATTCAGTACTTC.

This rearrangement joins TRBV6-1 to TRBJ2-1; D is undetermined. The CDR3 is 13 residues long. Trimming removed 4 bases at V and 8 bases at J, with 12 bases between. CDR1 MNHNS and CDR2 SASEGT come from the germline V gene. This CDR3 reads CASSVMIEDEQFF. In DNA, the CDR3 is TGTGCCAGCAGTGTAATGATCGAGGATGAGCAGTTCTTC.

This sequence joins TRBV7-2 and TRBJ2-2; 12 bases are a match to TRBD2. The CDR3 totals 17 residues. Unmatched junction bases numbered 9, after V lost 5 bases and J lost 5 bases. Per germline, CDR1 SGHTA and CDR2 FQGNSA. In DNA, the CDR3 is TGTGCCAGCAGCCTGGCTAGCGGGAGGGGGGTGACCGGGGAGCTGTTTTTT. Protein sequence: CASSLASGRGVTGELFF.

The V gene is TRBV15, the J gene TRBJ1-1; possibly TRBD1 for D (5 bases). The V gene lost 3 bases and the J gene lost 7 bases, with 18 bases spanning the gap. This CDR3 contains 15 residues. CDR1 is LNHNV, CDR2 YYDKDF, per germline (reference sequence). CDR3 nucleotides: TGTGCCACCAGCAGGGGAGTTCTATCGGGACTTGAAGCTTTCTTT. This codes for CATSRGVLSGLEAFF.

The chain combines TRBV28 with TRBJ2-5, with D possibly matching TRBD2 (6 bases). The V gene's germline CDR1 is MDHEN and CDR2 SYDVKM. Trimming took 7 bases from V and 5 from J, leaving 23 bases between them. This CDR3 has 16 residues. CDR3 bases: TGTGCCAGCACAAGACACACGGGACTGACTGGGGAGACCCAGTACTTC. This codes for CASTRHTGLTGETQYF. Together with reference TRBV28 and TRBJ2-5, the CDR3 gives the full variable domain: DVKVTQSSRYLVKRTGEKVFLECVQDMDHENMFWYRQDPGLGLRLIYFSYDVKMKEKGDIPEGYSVSREKKERFSLILESASTNQTSMYLCASTRHTGLTGETQYFGPGTRLLVL.

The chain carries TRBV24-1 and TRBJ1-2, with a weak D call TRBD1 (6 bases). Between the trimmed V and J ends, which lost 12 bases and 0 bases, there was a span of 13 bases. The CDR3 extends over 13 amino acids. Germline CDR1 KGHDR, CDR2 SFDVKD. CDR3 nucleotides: TGTGCCGCACAAAAGGGGGCTAACTATGGCTACACCTTC. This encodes CAAQKGANYGYTF.

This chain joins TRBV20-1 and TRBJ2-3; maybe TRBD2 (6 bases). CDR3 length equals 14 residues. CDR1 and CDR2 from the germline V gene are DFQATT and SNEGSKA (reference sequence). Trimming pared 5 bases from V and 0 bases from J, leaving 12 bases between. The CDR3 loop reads CSARGNPSTDTQYF. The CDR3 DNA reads TGCAGTGCTCGGGGGAACCCAAGCACAGATACGCAGTATTTT.